This T cell receptor beta chain emerged from a study of blood T cell repertoires in COVID-19. This CDR3 spans 16 amino acids. Trimming removed 2 bases from V and 0 bases from J; junction bases left unmatched: 1. Germline CDR1 reads MGHDK; CDR2 reads SYGVNS. This clone was detected many times. This CDR3 is also generated by other DNA sequences in the sample. Libraries were prepared by immunoSEQ multiplex PCR; TCRdb keeps only in-frame clonotypes and omits some of them. The sample shows 200,000 to 250,000 clones, 87% of them seen only once. The chain carries TRBV25-1 and TRBJ2-3, with 11 bases fitting TRBD2. The receptor's source is a man between 25 and 39 years old who had recovered from COVID-19. Sequences were obtained from PBMCs or T cells enriched from blood (not recorded which). The CDR3, as DNA: TGTGCCAGCAGTGAACTAGCGGGGGGCAGCACAGATACGCAGTATTTT. Residues: CASSELAGGSTDTQYF.